Following are 29 T cell receptor beta chains from one sample sequenced in a study of T cell repertoires in cytomegalovirus infection. TCRdb reprocessed the reads via MiXCR and lists one record per CDR3 protein. The sample lists fewer than 700,000 distinct CDR3 sequences, 20% to 25% occurring once. The sequencing sample was made of CD8+ T cells from PBMCs. The receptors stem from a human donor in good health (CMV status not recorded). Some clones in this sample may be carry-over from other donors' samples.

CDR3 coding DNA: TGTGCCACCAGTGACCCCTTAGCGGAAAAAAACATTCAGTACTTC. This codes for CATSDPLAEKNIQYF. This sequence joins TRBV24-1 and TRBJ2-4, with D maybe TRBD2 (6 bases). Trimming pared 4 bases from V and 4 bases from J, leaving 13 bases between. CDR3 length: 15 amino acids. The germline CDR1 and CDR2 sequences are KGHDR and SFDVKD.

This clonotype was observed a few times. The rearrangement joins TRBV7-9 to TRBJ2-2, with D possibly TRBD2 on 5 matching bases. Per the germline V gene, CDR1 is SEHNR and CDR2 is FQNEAQ (reference sequence). The CDR3 is 15 residues long. Trimming removed 9 bases from V and 4 bases from J, with 18 bases in between. CDR3 in amino acids: CASFSSSGVTGELFF. The DNA of the CDR3 is TGTGCCAGTTTTTCGAGTTCCGGGGTCACCGGGGAGCTGTTTTTT.

The chain joins TRBV2 to TRBJ2-1; TRBD1 agrees at 8 bases. There are 15 residues in the CDR3. Germline V gives CDR1 SNHLY, CDR2 FYNNEI. J lost 4 bases, V lost 6 bases, and 8 bases had no gene match. The CDR3 DNA sequence: TGTGCCAGCAGGGACAGGGTCCAGAGTTACAATGAGCAGTTCTTC. Its protein is CASRDRVQSYNEQFF.

The V gene is TRBV6-6, the J gene TRBJ2-3, with 8 bases lining up with TRBD2. The V gene's germline CDR1 is MNHNY and CDR2 SVGAGI (reference sequence). Unmatched junction bases numbered 20, after V lost 0 bases and J lost 0 bases. The CDR3 covers 22 residues. CDR3 nucleotide sequence: TGTGCCAGCAGTTACTCGGTCTCCCCCGGAGCGGGGGTTGCTGAGAGCACAGATACGCAGTATTTT. Encoded protein: CASSYSVSPGAGVAESTDTQYF.

The chain joins TRBV29-1 to TRBJ1-2; 8 bases are a match to TRBD1. The CDR3 has 15 residues. From germline, CDR1 is SQVTM and CDR2 ANQGSEA. The ends lost 7 bases at V and 5 bases at J; junction bases unmatched: 15. Written as DNA, the CDR3 is TGCAGCGGAAACCATGTGCAGGGGGCTCGGTATGGCTACACCTTC. Amino acids: CSGNHVQGARYGYTF. The complete variable domain, with remaining parts taken from reference TRBV29-1 and TRBJ1-2, reads SAVISQKPSRDICQRGTSLTIQCQVDSQVTMMFWYRQQPGQSLTLIATANQGSEATYESGFVIDKFPISRPNLTFSTLTVSNMSPEDSSIYLCSGNHVQGARYGYTFGSGTRLTVV.

The chain combines TRBV7-2 with TRBJ2-1, with 13 bases identical to TRBD2. CDR3 length: 17 residues. The germline V gene encodes CDR1 SGHTA and CDR2 FQGNSA. V shed 0 bases, J shed 3 bases, and the junction held 2 bases outside the gene matches. CDR3 amino acids: CASSLAGLAGYYNEQFF. In DNA, the CDR3 is TGTGCCAGCAGCTTAGCGGGACTAGCGGGATACTACAATGAGCAGTTCTTC.

This clonotype was picked up a small number of times. This chain uses TRBV6-2 or TRBV6-3 with TRBJ2-1, with TRBD2 identical over 11 bases. Germline CDR1 reads MNHEY; CDR2 reads SVGEGT. V shed 3 bases, J shed 0 bases, and the junction held 4 bases outside the gene matches. The CDR3 length is 17 residues. The DNA for the CDR3 is TGTGCCAGCAGTTATTCTAGCGGGGGGAGCTCCTACAATGAGCAGTTCTTC. Translating it yields CASSYSSGGSSYNEQFF.

V usage is TRBV29-1 and J usage is TRBJ2-7, with TRBD1 matching over 10 bases. The CDR3 loop spans 14 amino acids. Germline V gene lookup returns CDR1 SQVTM and CDR2 ANQGSEA. The DNA of the CDR3 is TGCAGTTACAAGAAGGGACAGGGGACCCACGAGCAGTACTTC. Translated: CSYKKGQGTHEQYF.

This sequence joins TRBV20-1 and TRBJ1-2; TRBD1 might be the D (6 bases). CDR3 length: 16 residues. The germline V and J ends were trimmed by 4 bases and 4 bases, with 22 bases remaining between them. Germline V CDR1 and CDR2: DFQATT, SNEGSKA (reference sequence). This chain's CDR3 is CSAILHPRDTPYGYTF. The CDR3 region has the DNA TGCAGTGCTATTCTCCACCCCCGGGACACCCCCTATGGCTACACCTTC.

CDR3 loop: CASPPSGDTDTQYF. The CDR3 bases are TGTGCCAGCCCCCCTAGCGGGGACACAGATACGCAGTATTTT. V and J are TRBV7-9 and TRBJ2-3, with 9 bases fitting TRBD2. CDR1 and CDR2 (germline): SEHNR, FQNEAQ (reference sequence). The CDR3 has 14 residues. V lost 8 bases to trimming and J lost 2 bases; unmatched junction nucleotides: 5.

This clonotype was counted a few times. This chain joins TRBV12-3 or TRBV12-4 and TRBJ2-5; D gene ambiguous. The CDR3 covers 13 residues. Trimming pared 2 bases from V and 5 bases from J, leaving 9 bases between. CDR3 sequence: CASSLTTRETQYF. CDR3 sequence (DNA): TGTGCCAGCAGTTTAACAACTCGGGAGACCCAGTACTTC.

This clonotype showed up many times. The J gene is TRBJ2-3, the V gene TRBV12-5, with D maybe TRBD2 (6 bases). Germline assignment: CDR1 LGHNT and CDR2 FRNRAP. Trimming left V 5 bases short and J 2 bases short, with 8 bases between. The CDR3 extends over 13 amino acids. CDR3 nucleotide sequence: TGTGCTAGTGGTCTAGCGATCACAGATACGCAGTATTTT. Translating it yields CASGLAITDTQYF. Full variable domain (remainder filled in from reference TRBV12-5 and TRBJ2-3): DARVTQTPRHKVTEMGQEVTMRCQPILGHNTVFWYRQTMMQGLELLAYFRNRAPLDDSGMPKDRFSAEMPDATLATLKIQPSEPRDSAVYFCASGLAITDTQYFGPGTRLTVL.

Worth noting for this clonotype: This may be a read error, as it is one base from a much larger clone. The gene calls are TRBV2 and TRBJ2-1; D possibly corresponds to TRBD2 (7 bases). Trimming removed 10 bases from V and 5 bases from J, with 12 bases in between. CDR1 is SNHLY and CDR2 is FYNNEI in the germline V gene. The CDR3 covers 12 residues. CDR3: CATRGANNEQFF. The CDR3 DNA reads as TGTGCCACCCGGGGGGCCAACAATGAGCAGTTCTTC.

The chain employs TRBV7-9 and TRBJ1-1; TRBD1 matches at 8 bases. Germline lookup yields CDR1 SEHNR and CDR2 FQNEAQ (reference sequence). Trimming took 1 base from V and 0 from J; bases not matched to a gene: 1. CDR3 length equals 15 residues. For the CDR3, the DNA is TGTGCCAGCAGCTTAGAGACAGGGGTGAACACTGAAGCTTTCTTT. Encoded protein: CASSLETGVNTEAFF.

This clonotype was seen many times. CDR3 sequence (DNA): TGTGCCAGCAGAGAAGGGAGGGACAAGTACTATGGCTACACCTTC. Its translation is CASREGRDKYYGYTF. The genes are TRBV28 and TRBJ1-2, with a weak D call TRBD1 (6 bases). The V gene lost 6 bases and the J gene lost 3 bases, with 17 bases spanning the gap. The germline CDR1 and CDR2 sequences are MDHEN and SYDVKM. The CDR3 is 15 residues long.

This clonotype has ten or more counts. The V and J genes are TRBV20-1 and TRBJ1-2, with D possibly matching TRBD1 (5 bases). Trimming stripped 1 base from V and 3 bases from J, with 12 bases between. Germline V gene lookup returns CDR1 DFQATT and CDR2 SNEGSKA (reference sequence). The CDR3 is 14 residues long. The DNA of the CDR3 is TGCAGTGCTAGAGTGCAGGGTAAAGACTATGGCTACACCTTC. Amino acids: CSARVQGKDYGYTF.

This clonotype has a count of ten or more. The rearrangement links TRBV15 to TRBJ2-4, with 10 bases lining up with TRBD1. Losses at the gene ends were 8 bases for V and 8 bases for J; bases not matched to a gene: 6. The CDR3 extends over 13 amino acids. Germline loops: CDR1 LNHNV, CDR2 YYDKDF (reference sequence). CDR3 nucleotide sequence: TGTGCCACCGGAGGACAGGGGGGTGACATTCAGTACTTC. As protein: CATGGQGGDIQYF.

This clonotype was detected ten times or more. The J gene is TRBJ2-1, the V gene TRBV7-8, with 7 bases aligning to TRBD2. The CDR3 covers 17 residues. The trim removed 5 bases at V and 3 bases at J, leaving 13 bases unmatched. The germline V gene has CDR1 SGHVS and CDR2 FQNEAQ. The CDR3 spells CASSLGNFGRNYNEQFF. The CDR3 DNA follows: TGTGCCAGCAGCCTAGGGAATTTCGGGAGGAACTACAATGAGCAGTTCTTC.

This clonotype has more than one count but fewer than ten. The chain joins TRBV7-8 to TRBJ2-7; D is ambiguous. V shed 2 bases and J shed 2 bases, with 7 bases lying between them. The CDR3 covers 13 residues. CDR1 is SGHVS, CDR2 FQNEAQ, per germline. The CDR3, as DNA: TGTGCCAGCAGCTTACATCTGGCCTACGAGCAGTACGTC. Translated, it gives CASSLHLAYEQYV.

This clonotype was recorded only once. The gene calls are TRBV4-2 and TRBJ2-1; 7 positions agree with TRBD1. The CDR3 extends over 15 amino acids. Germline V CDR1 and CDR2: LGHNA, YNFKEQ. V trimming: 0 bases; J trimming: 7 bases; junction bases outside the gene matches: 6. CDR3 loop: CASSQELRGLNEQFF. The DNA of the CDR3 is TGTGCCAGCAGCCAAGAATTAAGGGGGCTAAATGAGCAGTTCTTC.

There are a few counts of this clonotype. The chain combines TRBV28 with TRBJ2-5; D may be TRBD1 (5 bases). The V gene's germline CDR1 is MDHEN and CDR2 SYDVKM. This CDR3 comprises 17 residues. Trimming removed 3 bases from V and 3 bases from J, with 20 bases in between. CDR3 region: CASSLPSQGSFEETQYF. The CDR3 bases are TGTGCCAGCAGTTTGCCCTCCCAGGGCTCATTCGAAGAGACCCAGTACTTC.

This clonotype was seen ten or more times. The chain links TRBV12-3 or TRBV12-4 to TRBJ2-1; 8 nucleotides align to TRBD1. V dropped 6 bases and J dropped 6; count of bases not matched to a gene: 4. The CDR3 runs to 13 residues. The chain's CDR3 is CASRRDRGNEQFF. DNA for the CDR3: TGTGCCAGCAGGCGCGACAGGGGCAATGAGCAGTTCTTC.

This clonotype was counted ten times or more. In nucleotides, the CDR3 is TGTGCCAGCAGTTCCGACAGGGCAGATACGCAGTATTTT. Protein product: CASSSDRADTQYF. The V and J genes are TRBV12-3 or TRBV12-4 and TRBJ2-3, with 7 bases that match TRBD1. The CDR3 sequence is 13 residues long. With 4 bases clipped from V and 4 bases from J, the junction kept 2 bases outside the gene matches.

This sequence joins TRBV19 and TRBJ1-1; D uncertain. Germline V gene lookup returns CDR1 LNHDA and CDR2 SQIVND (reference sequence). The CDR3 extends over 12 amino acids. V was clipped by 6 bases and J by 7 bases, with 12 bases between them. The CDR3, as DNA: TGTGCCAGTAGCCATAAGGGCGGTGAAGCTTTCTTT. Its protein product is CASSHKGGEAFF.

This clonotype was seen a few times. This chain uses TRBV10-3 with TRBJ1-1; tentatively, D is TRBD1 (6 bases). V shed 3 bases and J shed 0 bases, with 23 bases lying between them. The CDR3 is 19 amino acids. CDR1 and CDR2 (germline): ENHRY, SYGVKD. CDR3 sequence: CAISDLDGRGPRLNTEAFF. The CDR3, as DNA: TGTGCCATCAGTGACCTCGACGGCAGGGGACCGAGGTTGAACACTGAAGCTTTCTTT.

The J gene is TRBJ2-5, the V gene TRBV6-1; D might be TRBD1 (6 bases). This CDR3 has 11 amino acids. V lost 5 bases to trimming and J lost 11 bases, with 12 bases between them. Germline CDR1 MNHNS, CDR2 SASEGT. CDR3 DNA sequence: TGTGCCAGCAGTCATGGACAGAAACAGTACTTC. It translates to CASSHGQKQYF.

The chain is built from TRBV19 and TRBJ2-1, with D possibly matching TRBD2 (7 bases). V was shortened by 6 bases and J by 0 bases, with 15 bases between the two germline ends. This CDR3 has 16 amino acids. Germline CDR1 LNHDA, CDR2 SQIVND (reference sequence). CDR3 residues: CASRSGGGSSYNEQFF. Here the CDR3 DNA reads TGTGCCAGTAGGAGTGGCGGGGGCAGCTCCTACAATGAGCAGTTCTTC.

This clonotype was counted ten times or more. The chain has TRBV7-2 and TRBJ2-1; 11 bases agree with TRBD2. The CDR3 runs 13 residues. With 8 bases clipped from V and 11 bases from J, the junction kept 8 bases outside the gene matches. Germline V gene sequence: CDR1 SGHTA, CDR2 FQGNSA. In DNA form, the CDR3 reads TGTGCCAGCTATCTAGCGGGGGGCCGACAGCAGTTCTTC. It codes for CASYLAGGRQQFF.

Only a few counts were recorded for this clonotype. The chain carries TRBV20-1 and TRBJ1-5; perhaps TRBD1 as D (5 bases). This CDR3 has 15 residues. The V end lost 0 bases, the J end lost 7 bases, and 16 bases lay between the germline ends. CDR1 DFQATT and CDR2 SNEGSKA come from the germline V gene (reference sequence). CDR3 coding DNA: TGCAGTGCTAGAGATCGGGAAGGGGCAAGGCAGCCCCAGCATTTT. Protein: CSARDREGARQPQHF.